This T cell receptor (beta chain) is from a study of graft-versus-host responses after intestinal transplantation. Study at large: Recipients got multivisceral, liver-intestinal, or isolated intestinal transplants. Once they had received anti-thymocyte globulin induction, all recipients took tacrolimus and steroids for around 3 years.

Regarding this clone: The antigen remains unidentified.

Intraepithelial and lamina propria lymphocytes were freed from processed graft tissue. Generated by immunoSEQ multiplex PCR, the TCRdb table keeps only in-frame clones and is missing some. The sample holds 4,000 to 6,000 clones, 55% to 85% seen once. This CDR3 is built from 15 residues. Germline V gene lookup returns CDR1 SEHNR and CDR2 FQNEAQ (reference sequence). The V segment lost 5 bases and the J segment 4 bases; nucleotides outside the gene matches: 7. Overall study findings and caveats: Detection of GvH clones occurred in recipient marrow, and some had their first appearance in ileum or blood. Within allografts, high graft-versus-host to host-versus-graft clonal ratios were seen among patients with graft-donor T cell macrochimerism.

The TCR sequence derives from a human patient who received an intestinal transplant, so some T cells may come from the graft donor. The rearrangement joins TRBV7-9 to TRBJ2-5; 10 bases are shared with TRBD2. Sequencing used ileum tissue, obtained less than 270 days after intestinal transplant. The CDR3 coding sequence is TGTGCCAGCAGCCCAAGCGGGAGGGCCGGAGAGACCCAGTACTTC. Translating gives CASSPSGRAGETQYF.